This entry lists 11 T cell receptor beta chains sequenced from one sample in a study of neoadjuvant nivolumab and ipilimumab in lung cancer. The repertoire was sequenced with immunoSEQ multiplex PCR; TCRdb's copy has only in-frame clones and lacks some. The sample records fewer than 35,000 clones, 75% to 90% being singletons. The specimen comprised peripheral blood, sampled before neoadjuvant nivolumab, alone or with ipilimumab. All receptors come from an adult with non-small cell lung cancer.

The genes are TRBV7-3 and TRBJ1-6; the D is unclear. The CDR3 loop spans 13 amino acids. Trimming took 1 base from V and 8 from J, leaving 6 bases between them. Germline V CDR1 and CDR2: SGHTA, FQGTGA. The CDR3 reads CASSLNSDSPLHF. CDR3 coding DNA: TGTGCCAGCAGCTTAAACAGCGATTCACCCCTCCACTTT.

The rearrangement joins TRBV5-1 to TRBJ2-3; maybe TRBD1 (7 bases). Trimming removed 7 bases at V and 2 bases at J, with 14 bases between. The CDR3 contains 14 residues. CDR1 and CDR2 from the germline V gene are SGHRS and YFSETQ. CDR3 in amino acids: CASWAGQPTDTQYF. For the CDR3, the DNA is TGCGCCAGCTGGGCGGGACAGCCCACAGATACGCAGTATTTT.

This clone was seen a handful of times. The chain has TRBV2 and TRBJ1-1; TRBD1 might be the D (5 bases). The CDR3 spans 15 residues. V dropped 6 bases and J dropped 5 bases, with 19 bases sitting between them. Germline lookup yields CDR1 SNHLY and CDR2 FYNNEI. CDR3 amino acids: CASRGERQGGTEAFF. As DNA, the CDR3 is TGTGCCAGCAGGGGGGAGCGGCAGGGAGGTACTGAAGCTTTCTTT.

The chain links TRBV7-2 to TRBJ1-2; tentatively, D is TRBD1 (5 bases). Deletions cut 5 bases from V and 4 bases from J, with 17 bases between. The CDR3 is 15 residues long. Germline loops: CDR1 SGHTA, CDR2 FQGNSA. The CDR3 sequence: CASSVQERGVYGYTF. Here the CDR3 DNA reads TGTGCCAGCAGCGTGCAAGAAAGAGGGGTCTATGGCTACACCTTC.

This clone was seen a handful of times. V usage is TRBV6-4 and J usage is TRBJ1-4; TRBD1 matches 7 bases. V lost 6 bases, J lost 4 bases, and 5 bases stayed unmatched. The CDR3 totals 14 residues. Germline loops: CDR1 MRHNA, CDR2 SNTAGT. The CDR3 DNA reads TGTGCCAGCAGCATCGACAGGGATAATGAAAAACTGTTTTTT. Translating it yields CASSIDRDNEKLFF.

The CDR3 coding sequence is TGTGCCAGCAGTGCGACAGGGAATACCGCCTACGAGCAGTACTTC. The encoded protein is CASSATGNTAYEQYF. The V call is TRBV6-1, the J call TRBJ2-7; TRBD1 aligns across 7 bases. Germline CDR1 is MNHNS and CDR2 is SASEGT. The CDR3 contains 15 residues. J was trimmed by 2 bases and V by 4 bases; bases with no gene match: 8.

This clone occurred a few times. The rearrangement joins TRBV7-3 to TRBJ2-3; 11 bases match TRBD2. CDR1 and CDR2 from the germline V gene are SGHTA and FQGTGA. This CDR3 region has 14 residues. The V gene end was trimmed by 5 bases and the J gene end by 5 bases; junction bases not matched to a gene: 3. CDR3 bases: TGTGCCAGCAGCATTAGCGGGGGGGGAGATACGCAGTATTTT. This sequence encodes CASSISGGGDTQYF.

The genes are TRBV11-2 and TRBJ2-1, with TRBD2 matching 8 bases. Germline CDR1 is SGHAT and CDR2 is FQNNGV. V shed 0 bases and J 2 bases; nucleotides not matched to a gene: 0. There are 15 residues in the CDR3. As DNA, the CDR3 is TGTGCCAGCAGCTTAGAGCGGGGGGCCTACAATGAGCAGTTCTTC. This sequence encodes CASSLERGAYNEQFF.

The chain employs TRBV27 and TRBJ1-6, with D possibly TRBD1 on 6 matching bases. CDR3 length: 16 residues. Germline-derived CDR1 and CDR2 are MNHEY and SMNVEV (reference sequence). The V and J ends lost 4 bases and 4 bases respectively, with 14 bases between them. The CDR3 spells CASSYPRQAYNSPLHF. The CDR3 DNA reads as TGTGCCAGCAGTTACCCCAGACAGGCTTATAATTCACCCCTCCACTTT.

The CDR3 sequence: CASSQGGINEKLFF. CDR3 bases: TGCGCCAGCAGCCAAGGCGGGATTAATGAAAAACTGTTTTTT. The gene calls are TRBV4-1 and TRBJ1-4; D remains ambiguous. V lost 1 base, J lost 4 bases, and 7 bases lay in between. This CDR3 spans 14 amino acids. From germline, CDR1 is MGHRA and CDR2 YSYEKL.

The count of this clone is one. The V and J genes are TRBV4-2 and TRBJ2-7; 8 positions agree with TRBD2. V was pared by 0 bases and J by 3 bases, with 7 bases of the junction left unmatched. In germline, CDR1 is LGHNA, CDR2 YNFKEQ. The CDR3 has 16 residues. The CDR3 protein is CASSQDARGGFYEQYF. CDR3 sequence (DNA): TGTGCCAGCAGCCAAGACGCTCGGGGGGGCTTCTACGAGCAGTACTTC.